The entry below gives a single T cell receptor beta chain sequence along with its context. These data are taken from a study of shared clonotypes between healthy human individuals. Data came from immunoSEQ multiplex PCR; TCRdb stores just in-frame clones and leaves some out. The table includes over a million clones, approximately 96% detected once. This CDR3 has 15 amino acids. Germline assignment: CDR1 SGHTA and CDR2 FQGNSA. The V end lost 5 bases, the J end lost 3 bases, and 13 bases lay between the germline ends. Sequencing used naive CD4+ T cells sorted from blood. Noted subset: CD45RA+ positively selected. V gene TRBV7-2 combines with J gene TRBJ1-4; D possibly corresponds to TRBD1 (5 bases). The origin of this receptor is a man aged 30-40 years in good health. Here the CDR3 reads CASSPSGRSNEKLFF. The CDR3 nucleotides read TGTGCCAGCAGCCCTTCAGGGAGGTCTAATGAAAAACTGTTTTTT. Full variable domain (remainder filled in from reference TRBV7-2 and TRBJ1-4): GAGVSQSPSNKVTEKGKDVELRCDPISGHTALYWYRQSLGQGLEFLIYFQGNSAPDKSGLPSDRFSAERTGGSVSTLTIQRTQQEDSAVYLCASSPSGRSNEKLFFGSGTQLSVL.